This TCR beta chain came from a study of T cells in Graves' hyperthyroidism and ophthalmopathy. Study details: Sampling of peripheral blood happened at initial diagnosis, prior to any treatment. Whole-study results and caveats: Ophthalmopathy was identified by the model a median roughly six months ahead of onset.

RNA transcripts were the template for amplifying TCR beta CDR3 regions. Using the HTBI primer set, a first-round RT-PCR was run on the TCR CDR3. MiXCR was run by TCRdb on the multiplex PCR reads, yielding one entry per CDR3 protein. This table has approximately 600,000 distinct CDR3 sequences, approximately 14% appearing once. Every diagnosis used clinical symptoms, serum thyroxine and TRAb, thyroid ultrasound and orbital computed tomography. This clonotype was seen a handful of times. Its antigen remains unknown. The receptor was isolated from a woman aged 40-49 years with Graves' ophthalmopathy. Source material: blood.

This CDR3 reads CASRTDRGPNTQYF. In nucleotides, the CDR3 is TGTGCCAGCAGGACTGACAGGGGGCCGAATACGCAGTATTTT. The genes are TRBV27 and TRBJ2-3, with 10 bases matching TRBD1. Germline CDR1 MNHEY, CDR2 SMNVEV (reference sequence). The CDR3 is 14 amino acids. V was clipped by 6 bases and J by 7 bases; unmatched bases: 7.